This T cell receptor (beta chain) is drawn from a study of T-cell reconstitution after alpha-beta-depleted transplantation in children listed by TCRdb under 2016. Study-wide context: Using TCR repertoire profiling, the study quantitatively followed how T-cell immune reconstitution unfolded in children after TCRalphabeta/CD19-depleted allogeneic hematopoietic cell transplantation.

Receptors were amplified or captured by PCR. TCRdb records Illumina HiSeq 2500 as the sequencer. To normalize quantification of the TCRbeta repertoire, the TCR libraries were built with molecular barcoding that relied on unique molecular identifiers. TCRdb itself trimmed the public reads at Q25 with fastp, ran MiXCR and retained productive beta chains. Each entry merges the rows of one CDR3 protein and shows their most common DNA and genes. For this sample there are around 370,000 distinct CDR3 sequences; 10% appear just once. 2% to 3% of the sample comes from the top ten. The germline V gene supplies CDR1 LGHNA and CDR2 YNFKEQ. The CDR3 spans 15 residues, from the cysteine through the phenylalanine. Left in the record is the CDR3 DNA by itself, 45 bases read in frame from the first base. At the junction V is shortened by 3 bases and J by 3 bases; bases outside the gene matches: 6. This clonotype has ten or more counts. Its antigen target is currently unknown. No quality values exist for individual bases; no much larger clone is one base distant.

The receptor was isolated from a human donor who donated a stem cell graft to a child with acute lymphoblastic leukemia. The sequence links TRBV4-2 to TRBJ1-1; 8 bases in between match TRBD1. The sample consisted of PBMCs from the stem cell graft donor, taken from the stem cell graft. CDR3 protein: CASSQAGGADTEAFF. The DNA reads TGTGCCAGCAGCCAGGCAGGGGGCGCGGACACTGAAGCTTTCTTT.